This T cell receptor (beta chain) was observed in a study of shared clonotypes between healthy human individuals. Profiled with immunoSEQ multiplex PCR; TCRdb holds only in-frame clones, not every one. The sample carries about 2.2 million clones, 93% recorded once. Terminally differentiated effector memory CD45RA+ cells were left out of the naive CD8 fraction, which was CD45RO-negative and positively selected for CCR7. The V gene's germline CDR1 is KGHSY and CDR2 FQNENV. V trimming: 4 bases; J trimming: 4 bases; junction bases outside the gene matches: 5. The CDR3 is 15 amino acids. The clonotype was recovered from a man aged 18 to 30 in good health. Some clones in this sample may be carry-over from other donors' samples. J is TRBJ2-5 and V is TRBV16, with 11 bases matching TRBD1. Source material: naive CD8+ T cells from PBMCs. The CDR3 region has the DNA TGTGCCAGCAGCCGATGGGACAGGGGGATAGAGACCCAGTACTTC. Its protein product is CASSRWDRGIETQYF.